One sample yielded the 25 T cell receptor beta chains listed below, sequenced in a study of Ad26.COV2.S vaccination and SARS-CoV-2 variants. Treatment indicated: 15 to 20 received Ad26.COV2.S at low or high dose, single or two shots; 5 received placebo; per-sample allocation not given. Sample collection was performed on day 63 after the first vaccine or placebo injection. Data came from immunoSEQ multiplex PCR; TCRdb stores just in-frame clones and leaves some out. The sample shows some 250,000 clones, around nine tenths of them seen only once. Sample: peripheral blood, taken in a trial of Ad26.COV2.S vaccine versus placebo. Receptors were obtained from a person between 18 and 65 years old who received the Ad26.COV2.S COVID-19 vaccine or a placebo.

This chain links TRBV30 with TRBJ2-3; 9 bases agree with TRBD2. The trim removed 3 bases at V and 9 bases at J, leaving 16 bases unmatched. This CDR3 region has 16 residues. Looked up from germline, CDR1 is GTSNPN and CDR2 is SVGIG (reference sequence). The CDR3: CAWRPWGGGDEWTQYF. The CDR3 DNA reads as TGTGCCTGGAGACCTTGGGGCGGGGGGGACGAGTGGACGCAGTATTTT.

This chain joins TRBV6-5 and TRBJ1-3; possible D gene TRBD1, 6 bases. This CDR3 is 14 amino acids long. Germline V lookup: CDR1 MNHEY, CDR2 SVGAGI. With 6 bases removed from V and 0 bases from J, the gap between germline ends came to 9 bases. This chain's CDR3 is CASRMGASGNTIYF. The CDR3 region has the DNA TGTGCCAGCAGAATGGGGGCCTCTGGAAACACCATATATTTT.

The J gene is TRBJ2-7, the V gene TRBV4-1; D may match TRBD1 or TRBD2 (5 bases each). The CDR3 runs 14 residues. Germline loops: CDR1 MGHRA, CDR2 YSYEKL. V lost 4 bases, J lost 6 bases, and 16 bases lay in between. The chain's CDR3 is CASSPREGAREQYF. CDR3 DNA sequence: TGCGCCAGCAGCCCCCGGGAAGGGGCGCGCGAGCAGTACTTC.

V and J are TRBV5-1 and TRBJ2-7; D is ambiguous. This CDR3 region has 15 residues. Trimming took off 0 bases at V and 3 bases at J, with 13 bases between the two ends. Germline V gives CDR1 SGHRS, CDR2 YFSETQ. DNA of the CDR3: TGCGCCAGCAGCTTGGCTGAGCAAGGTCACTACGAGCAGTACTTC. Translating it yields CASSLAEQGHYEQYF. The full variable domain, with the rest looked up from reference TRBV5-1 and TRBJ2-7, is KAGVTQTPRYLIKTRGQQVTLSCSPISGHRSVSWYQQTPGQGLQFLFEYFSETQRNKGNFPGRFSGRQFSNSRSEMNVSTLELGDSALYLCASSLAEQGHYEQYFGPGTRLTVT.

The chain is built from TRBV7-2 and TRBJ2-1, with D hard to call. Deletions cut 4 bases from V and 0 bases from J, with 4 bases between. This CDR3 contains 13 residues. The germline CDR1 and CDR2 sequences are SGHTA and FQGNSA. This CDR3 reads CASSWGSYNEQFF. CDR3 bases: TGTGCCAGCAGCTGGGGCTCCTACAATGAGCAGTTCTTC.

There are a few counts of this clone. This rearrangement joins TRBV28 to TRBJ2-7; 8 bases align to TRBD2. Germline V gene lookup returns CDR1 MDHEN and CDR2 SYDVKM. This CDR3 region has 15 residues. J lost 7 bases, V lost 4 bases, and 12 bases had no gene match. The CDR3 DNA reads TGTGCCAGCAGTTCCAGCGGGAGCCTCTGGCGGGAGCAGTACTTC. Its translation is CASSSSGSLWREQYF.

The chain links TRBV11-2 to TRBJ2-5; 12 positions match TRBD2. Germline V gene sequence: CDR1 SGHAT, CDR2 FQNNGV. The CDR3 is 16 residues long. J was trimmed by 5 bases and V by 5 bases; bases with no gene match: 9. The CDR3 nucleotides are TGTGCCAGCAGCCTGACTAGCGGGGGTCCCGGGGAGACCCAGTACTTC. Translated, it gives CASSLTSGGPGETQYF.

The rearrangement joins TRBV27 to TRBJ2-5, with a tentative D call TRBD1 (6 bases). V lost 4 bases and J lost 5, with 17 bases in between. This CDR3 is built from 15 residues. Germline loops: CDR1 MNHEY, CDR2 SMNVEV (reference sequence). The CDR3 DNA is TGTGCCAGCAGTTCCCTTCAGGGGCGAGGGGAGACCCAGTACTTC. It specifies CASSSLQGRGETQYF.

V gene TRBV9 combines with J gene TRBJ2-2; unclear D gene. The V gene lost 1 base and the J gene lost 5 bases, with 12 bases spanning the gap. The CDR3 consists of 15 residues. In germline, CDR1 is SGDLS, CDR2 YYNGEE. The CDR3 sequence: CASSVIADKTGELFF. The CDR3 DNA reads TGTGCCAGCAGCGTAATAGCCGACAAGACCGGGGAGCTGTTTTTT.

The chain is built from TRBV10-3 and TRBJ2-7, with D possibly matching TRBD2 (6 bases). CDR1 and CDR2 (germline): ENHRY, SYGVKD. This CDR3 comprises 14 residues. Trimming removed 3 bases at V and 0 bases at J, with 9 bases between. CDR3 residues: CAISDVGLSYEQYF. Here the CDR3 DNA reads TGTGCCATCAGTGACGTGGGACTCTCCTACGAGCAGTACTTC.

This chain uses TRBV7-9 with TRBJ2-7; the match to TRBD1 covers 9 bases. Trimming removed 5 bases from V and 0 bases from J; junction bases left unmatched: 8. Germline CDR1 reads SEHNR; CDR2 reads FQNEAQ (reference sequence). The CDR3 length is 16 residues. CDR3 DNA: TGTGCCAGCAGCACCAACCGGGACAGGGACTCCTACGAGCAGTACTTC. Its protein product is CASSTNRDRDSYEQYF.

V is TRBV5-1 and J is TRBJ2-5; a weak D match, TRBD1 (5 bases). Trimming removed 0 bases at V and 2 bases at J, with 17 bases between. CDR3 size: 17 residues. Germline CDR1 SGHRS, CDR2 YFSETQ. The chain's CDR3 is CASSLVGQVGQQETQYF. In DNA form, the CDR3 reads TGCGCCAGCAGCTTGGTAGGGCAGGTGGGGCAACAAGAGACCCAGTACTTC.

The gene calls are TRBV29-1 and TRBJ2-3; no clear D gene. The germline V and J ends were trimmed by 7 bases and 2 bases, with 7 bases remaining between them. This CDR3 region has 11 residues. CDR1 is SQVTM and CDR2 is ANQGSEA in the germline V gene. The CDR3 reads CSADPTDTQYF. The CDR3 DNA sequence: TGCAGCGCGGACCCCACAGATACGCAGTATTTT.

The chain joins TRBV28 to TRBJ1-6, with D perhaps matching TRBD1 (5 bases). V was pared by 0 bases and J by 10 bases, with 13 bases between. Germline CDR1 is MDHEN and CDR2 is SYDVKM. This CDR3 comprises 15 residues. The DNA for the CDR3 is TGTGCCAGCAGTTTATGGGGCTCGGGGGAATCACCCCTCCACTTT. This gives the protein CASSLWGSGESPLHF.

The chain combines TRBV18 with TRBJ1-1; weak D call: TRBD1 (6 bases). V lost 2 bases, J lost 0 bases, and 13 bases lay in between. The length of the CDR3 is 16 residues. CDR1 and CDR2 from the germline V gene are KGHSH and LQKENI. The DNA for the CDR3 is TGTGCCAGCTCACCAAGGGGGGGGGTAATGAACACTGAAGCTTTCTTT. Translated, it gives CASSPRGGVMNTEAFF.

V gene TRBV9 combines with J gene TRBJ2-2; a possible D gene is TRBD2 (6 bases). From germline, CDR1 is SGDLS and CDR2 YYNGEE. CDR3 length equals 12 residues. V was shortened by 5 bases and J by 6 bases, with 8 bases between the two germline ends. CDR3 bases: TGTGCCAGCAGGGGACTGGCCGGGGAGCTGTTTTTT. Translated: CASRGLAGELFF.

The CDR3 is CSTGGRFYVGSYNSPLHF. CDR3 DNA sequence: TGCAGCACAGGAGGCAGGTTTTACGTTGGATCCTATAATTCACCCCTCCACTTT. The chain has TRBV29-1 and TRBJ1-6; weak D call: TRBD1 (5 bases). Trimming shortened V by 8 bases and J by 1 base, and 24 bases separated the two germline ends. Germline V gene sequence: CDR1 SQVTM, CDR2 ANQGSEA. The CDR3 loop spans 18 amino acids.

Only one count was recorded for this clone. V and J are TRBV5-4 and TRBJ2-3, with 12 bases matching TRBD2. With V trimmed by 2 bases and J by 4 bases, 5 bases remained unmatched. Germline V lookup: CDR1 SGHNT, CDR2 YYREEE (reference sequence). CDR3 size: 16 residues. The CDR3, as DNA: TGTGCCAGCAGCTTCGGGCTAGCGGGAGGGTCAGATACGCAGTATTTT. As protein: CASSFGLAGGSDTQYF.

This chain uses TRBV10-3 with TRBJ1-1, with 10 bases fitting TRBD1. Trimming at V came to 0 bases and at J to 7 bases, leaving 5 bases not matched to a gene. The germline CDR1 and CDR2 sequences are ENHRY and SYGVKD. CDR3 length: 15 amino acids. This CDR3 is CAISESRQGAGEAFF. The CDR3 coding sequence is TGTGCCATCAGTGAGTCGAGACAGGGGGCAGGTGAAGCTTTCTTT.

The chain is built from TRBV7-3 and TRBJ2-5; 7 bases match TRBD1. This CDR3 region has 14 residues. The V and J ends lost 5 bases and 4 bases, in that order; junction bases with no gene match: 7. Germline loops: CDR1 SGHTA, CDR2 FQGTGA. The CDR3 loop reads CASSPDRSGETQYF. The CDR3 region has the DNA TGTGCCAGCAGCCCGGACAGGTCGGGAGAGACCCAGTACTTC.

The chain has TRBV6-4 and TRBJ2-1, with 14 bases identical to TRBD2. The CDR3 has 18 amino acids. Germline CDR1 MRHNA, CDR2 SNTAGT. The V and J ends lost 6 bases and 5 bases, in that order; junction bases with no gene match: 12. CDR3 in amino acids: CASSNHPGLAGGNNEQFF. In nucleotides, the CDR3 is TGTGCCAGCAGCAACCACCCAGGACTAGCGGGAGGAAACAATGAGCAGTTCTTC.

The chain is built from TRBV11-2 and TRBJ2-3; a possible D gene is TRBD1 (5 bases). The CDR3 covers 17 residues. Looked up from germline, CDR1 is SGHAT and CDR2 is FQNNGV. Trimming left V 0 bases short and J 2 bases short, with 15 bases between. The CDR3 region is CASSLDLRQKYTDTQYF. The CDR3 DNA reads TGTGCCAGCAGCTTAGATCTAAGACAGAAGTACACAGATACGCAGTATTTT.

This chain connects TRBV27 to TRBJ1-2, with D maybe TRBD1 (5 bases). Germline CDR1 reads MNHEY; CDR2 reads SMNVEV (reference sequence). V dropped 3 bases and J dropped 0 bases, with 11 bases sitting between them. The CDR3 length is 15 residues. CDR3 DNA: TGTGCCAGCAGTTTTTTTCAGGGTGCTAACTATGGCTACACCTTC. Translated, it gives CASSFFQGANYGYTF.

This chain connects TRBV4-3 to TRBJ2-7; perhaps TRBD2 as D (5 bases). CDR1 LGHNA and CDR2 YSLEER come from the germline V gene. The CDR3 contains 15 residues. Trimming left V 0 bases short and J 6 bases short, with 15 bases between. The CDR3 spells CASSQDAEGSSEQYF. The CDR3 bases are TGCGCCAGCAGCCAAGACGCTGAGGGAAGTAGCGAGCAGTACTTC.

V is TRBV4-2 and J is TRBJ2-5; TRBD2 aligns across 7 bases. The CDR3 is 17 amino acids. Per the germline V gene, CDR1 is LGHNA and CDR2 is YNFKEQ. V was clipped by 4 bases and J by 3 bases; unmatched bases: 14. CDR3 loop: CASSLTLLPRGEETQYF. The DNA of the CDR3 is TGTGCCAGCAGCCTCACCCTACTACCCCGGGGGGAAGAGACCCAGTACTTC.